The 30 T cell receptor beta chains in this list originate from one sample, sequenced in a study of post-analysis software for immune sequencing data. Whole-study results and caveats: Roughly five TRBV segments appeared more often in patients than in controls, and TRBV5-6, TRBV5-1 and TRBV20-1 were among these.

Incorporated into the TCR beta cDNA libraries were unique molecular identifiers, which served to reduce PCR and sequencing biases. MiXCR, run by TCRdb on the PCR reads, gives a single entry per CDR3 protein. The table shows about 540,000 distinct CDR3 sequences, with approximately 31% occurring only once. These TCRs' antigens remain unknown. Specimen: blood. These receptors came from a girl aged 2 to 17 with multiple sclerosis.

The DNA for the CDR3 is TGCAGTGCCCGGGTGGGCGGGGGCATATCCTACGAGCAGTACTTC. Translation gives CSARVGGGISYEQYF. The chain combines TRBV20-1 with TRBJ2-7, with D tentatively TRBD2 (7 bases). This CDR3 is built from 15 residues. Trimming stripped 6 bases from V and 1 base from J, with 19 bases between. From germline, CDR1 is DFQATT and CDR2 SNEGSKA (reference sequence).

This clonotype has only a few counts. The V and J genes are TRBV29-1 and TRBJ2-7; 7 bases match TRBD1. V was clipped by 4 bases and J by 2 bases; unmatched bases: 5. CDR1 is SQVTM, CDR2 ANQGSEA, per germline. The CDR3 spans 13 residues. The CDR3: CSVVQQGTYEQYF. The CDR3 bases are TGCAGCGTTGTACAACAGGGGACCTACGAGCAGTACTTC.

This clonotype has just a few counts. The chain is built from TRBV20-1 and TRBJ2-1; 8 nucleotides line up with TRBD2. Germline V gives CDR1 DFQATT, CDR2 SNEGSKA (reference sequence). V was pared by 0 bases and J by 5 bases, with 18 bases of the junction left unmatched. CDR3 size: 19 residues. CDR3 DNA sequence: TGCAGTGCTAGAGATTTCCGCGCTTTGGCGGGGGGCACCCACAATGAGCAGTTCTTC. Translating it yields CSARDFRALAGGTHNEQFF.

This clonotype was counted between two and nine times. This CDR3 reads CASYLYGYTF. The CDR3 nucleotides read TGTGCCAGCTACCTCTATGGCTACACCTTC. The V gene is TRBV25-1, the J gene TRBJ1-2, with D unclear. The CDR3 is made up of 10 amino acids. Trimming stripped 8 bases from V and 4 bases from J, with 5 bases between. Germline V CDR1 and CDR2: MGHDK, SYGVNS.

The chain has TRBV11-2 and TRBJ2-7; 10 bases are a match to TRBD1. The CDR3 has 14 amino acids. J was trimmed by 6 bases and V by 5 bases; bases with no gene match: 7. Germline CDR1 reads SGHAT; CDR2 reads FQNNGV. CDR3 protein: CASSTRQGASEQYF. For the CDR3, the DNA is TGTGCCAGCAGCACAAGACAGGGGGCGTCCGAGCAGTACTTC.

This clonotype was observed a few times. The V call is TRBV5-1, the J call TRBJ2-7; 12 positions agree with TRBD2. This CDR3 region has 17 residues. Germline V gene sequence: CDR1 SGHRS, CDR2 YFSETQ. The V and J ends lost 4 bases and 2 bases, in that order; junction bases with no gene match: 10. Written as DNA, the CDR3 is TGCGCCAGCAGCCCGGGAAGACTAGCGGGGGCCCCCTACGAGCAGTACTTC. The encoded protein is CASSPGRLAGAPYEQYF. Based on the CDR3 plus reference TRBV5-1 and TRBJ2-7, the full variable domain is KAGVTQTPRYLIKTRGQQVTLSCSPISGHRSVSWYQQTPGQGLQFLFEYFSETQRNKGNFPGRFSGRQFSNSRSEMNVSTLELGDSALYLCASSPGRLAGAPYEQYFGPGTRLTVT.

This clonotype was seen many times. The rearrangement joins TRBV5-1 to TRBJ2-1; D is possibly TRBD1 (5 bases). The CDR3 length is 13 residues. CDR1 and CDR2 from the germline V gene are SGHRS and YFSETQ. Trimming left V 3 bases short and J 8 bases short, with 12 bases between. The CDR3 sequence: CASSSEIGDEQFF. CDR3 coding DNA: TGCGCCAGCAGCTCGGAGATAGGGGATGAGCAGTTCTTC.

CDR3 sequence: CASSLSLGLAGGPGDTQYF. The CDR3 nucleotides are TGTGCCAGCAGTTTATCACTGGGTCTAGCGGGGGGTCCGGGAGATACGCAGTATTTT. V gene TRBV28 combines with J gene TRBJ2-3, with 11 nucleotides matching TRBD2. Per germline, CDR1 MDHEN and CDR2 SYDVKM. The CDR3 contains 19 residues. V was pared by 1 base and J by 5 bases, with 14 bases of the junction left unmatched.

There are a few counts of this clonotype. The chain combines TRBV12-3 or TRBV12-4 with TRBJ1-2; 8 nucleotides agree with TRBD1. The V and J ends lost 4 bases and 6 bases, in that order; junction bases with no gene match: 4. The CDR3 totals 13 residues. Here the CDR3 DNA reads TGTGCCAGCAGTTGGACAGGGAACGATGGCTACACCTTC. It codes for CASSWTGNDGYTF.

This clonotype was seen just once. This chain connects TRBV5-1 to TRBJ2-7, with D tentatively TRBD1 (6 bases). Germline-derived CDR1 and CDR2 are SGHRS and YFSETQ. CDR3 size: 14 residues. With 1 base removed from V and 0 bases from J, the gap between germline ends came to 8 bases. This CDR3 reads CASSLKGGSYEQYF. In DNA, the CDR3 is TGCGCCAGCAGCTTGAAAGGGGGCTCCTACGAGCAGTACTTC.

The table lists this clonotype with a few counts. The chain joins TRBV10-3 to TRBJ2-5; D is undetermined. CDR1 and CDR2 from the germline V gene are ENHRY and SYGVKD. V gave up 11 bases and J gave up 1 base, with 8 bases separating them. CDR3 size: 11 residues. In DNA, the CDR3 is TGTGCCGTAGGTGGCCAAGAGACCCAGTACTTC. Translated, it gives CAVGGQETQYF.

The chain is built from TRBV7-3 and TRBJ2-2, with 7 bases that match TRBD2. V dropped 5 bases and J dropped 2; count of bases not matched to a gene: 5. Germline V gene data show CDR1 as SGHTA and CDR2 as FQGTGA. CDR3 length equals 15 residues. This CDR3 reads CASSPTGGNTGELFF. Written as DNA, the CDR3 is TGTGCCAGCAGCCCCACGGGGGGAAACACCGGGGAGCTGTTTTTT.

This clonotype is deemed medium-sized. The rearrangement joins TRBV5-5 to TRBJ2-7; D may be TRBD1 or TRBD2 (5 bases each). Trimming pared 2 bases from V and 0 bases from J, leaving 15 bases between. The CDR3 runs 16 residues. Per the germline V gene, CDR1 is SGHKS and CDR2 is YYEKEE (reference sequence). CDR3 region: CASSLGPRGASYEQYF. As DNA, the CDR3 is TGTGCCAGCAGCTTAGGGCCAAGGGGAGCCTCCTACGAGCAGTACTTC.

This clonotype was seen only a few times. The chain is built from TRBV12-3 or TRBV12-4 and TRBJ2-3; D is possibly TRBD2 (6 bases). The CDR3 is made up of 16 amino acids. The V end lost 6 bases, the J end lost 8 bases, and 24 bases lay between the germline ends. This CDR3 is CASRVEPGSGAGTQYF. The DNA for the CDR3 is TGTGCCAGCAGGGTCGAACCCGGGTCAGGAGCGGGTACGCAGTATTTT.

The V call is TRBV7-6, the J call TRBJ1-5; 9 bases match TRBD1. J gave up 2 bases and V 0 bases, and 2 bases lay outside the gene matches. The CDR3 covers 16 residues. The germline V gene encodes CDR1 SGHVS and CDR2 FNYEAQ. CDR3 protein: CASSLAQGAGNQPQHF. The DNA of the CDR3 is TGTGCCAGCAGCTTAGCACAGGGGGCTGGCAATCAGCCCCAGCATTTT.

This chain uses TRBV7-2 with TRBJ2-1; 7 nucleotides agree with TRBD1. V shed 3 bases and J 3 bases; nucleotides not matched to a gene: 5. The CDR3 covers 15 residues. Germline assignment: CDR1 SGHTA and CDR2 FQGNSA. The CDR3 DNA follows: TGTGCCAGCAGCTTGGGACAGATATTCTACAATGAGCAGTTCTTC. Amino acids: CASSLGQIFYNEQFF. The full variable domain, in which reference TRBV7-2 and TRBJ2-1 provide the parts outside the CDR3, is GAGVSQSPSNKVTEKGKDVELRCDPISGHTALYWYRQSLGQGLEFLIYFQGNSAPDKSGLPSDRFSAERTGGSVSTLTIQRTQQEDSAVYLCASSLGQIFYNEQFFGPGTRLTVL.

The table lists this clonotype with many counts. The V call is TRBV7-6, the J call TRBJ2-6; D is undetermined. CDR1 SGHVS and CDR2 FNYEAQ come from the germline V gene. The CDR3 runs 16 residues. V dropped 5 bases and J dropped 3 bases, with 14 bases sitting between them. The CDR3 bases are TGTGCCAGCAGCCCCCCATGGAAAGGTGGGGCCAACGTCCTGACTTTC. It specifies CASSPPWKGGANVLTF.

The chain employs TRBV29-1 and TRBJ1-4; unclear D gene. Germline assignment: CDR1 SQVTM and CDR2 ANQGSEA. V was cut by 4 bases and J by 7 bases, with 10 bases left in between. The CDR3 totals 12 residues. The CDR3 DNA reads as TGCAGCGTTGGAGGGTCTTTTGAAAAACTGTTTTTT. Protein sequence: CSVGGSFEKLFF.

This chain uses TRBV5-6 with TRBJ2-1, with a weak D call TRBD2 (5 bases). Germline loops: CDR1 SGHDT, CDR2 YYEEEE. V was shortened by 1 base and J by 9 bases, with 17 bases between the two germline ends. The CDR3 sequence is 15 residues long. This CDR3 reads CASSLSGSVYVEQFF. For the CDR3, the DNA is TGTGCCAGCAGCTTGAGCGGATCGGTCTACGTTGAGCAGTTCTTC.

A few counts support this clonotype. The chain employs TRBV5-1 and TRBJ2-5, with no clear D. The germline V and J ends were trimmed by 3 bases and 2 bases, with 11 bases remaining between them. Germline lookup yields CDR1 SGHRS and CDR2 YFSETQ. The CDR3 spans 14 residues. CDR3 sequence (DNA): TGCGCCAGCAGCTACGGATCGACGCAAGAGACCCAGTACTTC. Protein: CASSYGSTQETQYF.

CDR3 DNA: TGTGCCAGCAGCAACAAACAGGGGGCTTGGGACATTCAGTACTTC. Translated: CASSNKQGAWDIQYF. The chain employs TRBV7-8 and TRBJ2-5, with 9 positions matching TRBD1. The J call could be wrong; TRBJ2-4 is a better fit for the DNA end. Germline CDR1 is SGHVS and CDR2 is FQNEAQ. This CDR3 contains 15 residues.

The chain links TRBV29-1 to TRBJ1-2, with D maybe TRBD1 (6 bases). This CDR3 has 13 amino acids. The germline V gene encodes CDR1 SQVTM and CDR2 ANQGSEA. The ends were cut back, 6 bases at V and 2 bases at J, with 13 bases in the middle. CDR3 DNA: TGCAGCGTAGGGGGGGATCCGAACTATGGCTACACCTTC. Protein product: CSVGGDPNYGYTF.

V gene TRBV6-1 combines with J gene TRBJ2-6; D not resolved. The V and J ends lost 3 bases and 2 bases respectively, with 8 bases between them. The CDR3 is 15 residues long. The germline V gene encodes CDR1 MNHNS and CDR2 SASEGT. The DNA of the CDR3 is TGTGCCAGCAGTGATCGGTGGCCTGGGGCCAACGTCCTGACTTTC. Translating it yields CASSDRWPGANVLTF.

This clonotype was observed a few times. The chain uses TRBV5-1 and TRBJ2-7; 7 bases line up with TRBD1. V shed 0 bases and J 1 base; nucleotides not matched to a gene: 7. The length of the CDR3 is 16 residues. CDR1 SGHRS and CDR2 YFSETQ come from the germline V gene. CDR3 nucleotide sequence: TGCGCCAGCAGCTTGGCAGGGACAGATAATTCCTACGAGCAGTACTTC. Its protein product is CASSLAGTDNSYEQYF. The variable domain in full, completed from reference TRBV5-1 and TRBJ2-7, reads KAGVTQTPRYLIKTRGQQVTLSCSPISGHRSVSWYQQTPGQGLQFLFEYFSETQRNKGNFPGRFSGRQFSNSRSEMNVSTLELGDSALYLCASSLAGTDNSYEQYFGPGTRLTVT.

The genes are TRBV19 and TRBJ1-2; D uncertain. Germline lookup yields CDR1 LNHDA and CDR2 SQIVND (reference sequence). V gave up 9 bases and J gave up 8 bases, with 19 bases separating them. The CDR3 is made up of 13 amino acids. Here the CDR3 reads CARRPREGEGYTF. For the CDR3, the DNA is TGTGCCAGGAGACCTCGAGAGGGTGAAGGCTACACCTTC.

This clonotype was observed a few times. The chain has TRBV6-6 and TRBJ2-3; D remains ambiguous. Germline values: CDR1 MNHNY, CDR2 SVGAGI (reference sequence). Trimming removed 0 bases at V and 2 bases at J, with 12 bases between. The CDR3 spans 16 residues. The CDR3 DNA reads TGTGCCAGCAGTTACTCCCTAGGAGCCCACACAGATACGCAGTATTTT. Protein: CASSYSLGAHTDTQYF.

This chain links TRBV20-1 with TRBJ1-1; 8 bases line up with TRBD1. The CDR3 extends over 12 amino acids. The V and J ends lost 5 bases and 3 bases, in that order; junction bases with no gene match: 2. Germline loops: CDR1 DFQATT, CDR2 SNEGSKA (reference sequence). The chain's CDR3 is CSALDRDTEAFF. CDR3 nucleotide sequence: TGCAGTGCTTTGGACAGGGACACTGAAGCTTTCTTT.

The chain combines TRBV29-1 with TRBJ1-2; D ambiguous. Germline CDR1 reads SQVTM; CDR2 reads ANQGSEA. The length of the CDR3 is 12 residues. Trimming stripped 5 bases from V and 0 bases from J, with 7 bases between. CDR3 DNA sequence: TGCAGCGTTCGTAGTTCTAACTATGGCTACACCTTC. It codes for CSVRSSNYGYTF.

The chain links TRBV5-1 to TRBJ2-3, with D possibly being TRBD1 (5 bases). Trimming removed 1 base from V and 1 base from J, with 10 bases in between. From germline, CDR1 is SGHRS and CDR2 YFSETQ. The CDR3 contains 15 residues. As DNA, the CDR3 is TGCGCCAGCAGCTTGCTTACAGGCCGCACAGATACGCAGTATTTT. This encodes CASSLLTGRTDTQYF.

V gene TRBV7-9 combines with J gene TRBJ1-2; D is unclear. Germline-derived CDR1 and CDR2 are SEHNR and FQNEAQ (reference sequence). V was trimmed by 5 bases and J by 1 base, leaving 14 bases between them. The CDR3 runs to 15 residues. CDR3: CASSPPDGSNYGYTF. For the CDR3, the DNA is TGTGCCAGCAGCCCTCCGGACGGTAGTAACTATGGCTACACCTTC.